This is a list of T cell receptor beta chains from one sample in a study of blood T cell repertoires in COVID-19. Libraries were prepared by immunoSEQ multiplex PCR; TCRdb keeps only in-frame clonotypes and omits some of them. The data show 140,000 or so clones, with 88% seen just once and 1.7% held by the top ten. Sequencing input: peripheral blood. All receptors derive from a woman aged 45 to 65 with acute or convalescent COVID-19. CDR3s leave out the opening cysteine and the closing phenylalanine or tryptophan. Clone size is shown for a subset of rows, as once, few, many or a class of expanded clone.

len: 10
abundance: NA
v_gene: TRBV4-1
CDR3aa: ASSGPTYEQY

len: 16
abundance: NA
v_gene: TRBV14
CDR3aa: ASSHPRVGAWGNQPQH

len: 10
abundance: NA
v_gene: TRBV7-2
CDR3aa: ASTDPGVRAF

len: 11
abundance: NA
v_gene: TRBV9
CDR3aa: ASSVVLGQEAF

len: 12
abundance: once
v_gene: TRBV3-1/TRBV3-2
CDR3aa: ASSPTSSYNEQF

len: 12
abundance: NA
v_gene: TRBV2
CDR3aa: ASSESRTGPGYT

len: 18
abundance: NA
v_gene: TRBV24-1
CDR3aa: ATSDAGLAGVGNSYNEQF

len: 12
abundance: NA
v_gene: TRBV18
CDR3aa: ASSRAGENTEAF

len: 12
abundance: NA
v_gene: TRBV6-5
CDR3aa: ATLGTGNPYEQY

len: 11
abundance: NA
v_gene: TRBV24-1
CDR3aa: ATRGQGDTEAF

len: 14
abundance: NA
v_gene: TRBV18
CDR3aa: ASSPPAHRVGSPLH

len: 12
abundance: NA
v_gene: TRBV5-1
CDR3aa: ASSLTGGDTEAF

len: 14
abundance: NA
v_gene: TRBV19
CDR3aa: ASSTSGLAVYNEQF

len: 14
abundance: NA
v_gene: TRBV27
CDR3aa: ASSPSTSGARYEQY

len: 15
abundance: once
v_gene: TRBV7-6
CDR3aa: ASSLVTSGRAGETQY

len: 10
abundance: NA
v_gene: TRBV7-9
CDR3aa: ASSPNGYEQY

len: 12
abundance: NA
v_gene: TRBV9
CDR3aa: ASSGTYNTGELF

len: 14
abundance: NA
v_gene: TRBV6-5
CDR3aa: ASSSASGTWGDTQY

len: 11
abundance: NA
v_gene: TRBV10-3
CDR3aa: ATTGVSTDTQY

len: 10
abundance: once
v_gene: TRBV2
CDR3aa: ASIGSNYGYT

len: 15
abundance: NA
v_gene: TRBV19
CDR3aa: ASSNSGLAGGTDTQY

len: 14
abundance: NA
v_gene: TRBV24-1
CDR3aa: ATSAPRTGNTGELF

len: 13
abundance: few
v_gene: TRBV3-1/TRBV3-2
CDR3aa: ASSTSGSGQETQY

len: 13
abundance: NA
v_gene: TRBV7-6
CDR3aa: ASSPRTGGSTEAF

len: 11
abundance: NA
v_gene: TRBV19
CDR3aa: AIRDRPPGELF

len: 12
abundance: NA
v_gene: TRBV11-2
CDR3aa: ASSLQGSYTEAF

len: 12
abundance: NA
v_gene: TRBV10-1
CDR3aa: ASSESTTTDTQY

len: 15
abundance: NA
v_gene: TRBV19
CDR3aa: ASSIDLRTVSNQPQH

len: 16
abundance: NA
v_gene: TRBV4-1
CDR3aa: ASSQDGGSGRSTDTQY

len: 13
abundance: NA
v_gene: TRBV3-1/TRBV3-2
CDR3aa: ASSLGGGKVDTQY

len: 11
abundance: NA
v_gene: TRBV19
CDR3aa: ASSRQGGNEQF

len: 11
abundance: NA
v_gene: TRBV30
CDR3aa: AWTTGTANGYT

len: 12
abundance: NA
v_gene: TRBV7-2
CDR3aa: ASSTATGIETQY

len: 13
abundance: NA
v_gene: TRBV10-2
CDR3aa: ASSESGGARQPQH

len: 12
abundance: NA
v_gene: TRBV18
CDR3aa: ASSPRRVDYGYT

len: 14
abundance: NA
v_gene: TRBV5-4
CDR3aa: ASSLRGGGVEDTQY